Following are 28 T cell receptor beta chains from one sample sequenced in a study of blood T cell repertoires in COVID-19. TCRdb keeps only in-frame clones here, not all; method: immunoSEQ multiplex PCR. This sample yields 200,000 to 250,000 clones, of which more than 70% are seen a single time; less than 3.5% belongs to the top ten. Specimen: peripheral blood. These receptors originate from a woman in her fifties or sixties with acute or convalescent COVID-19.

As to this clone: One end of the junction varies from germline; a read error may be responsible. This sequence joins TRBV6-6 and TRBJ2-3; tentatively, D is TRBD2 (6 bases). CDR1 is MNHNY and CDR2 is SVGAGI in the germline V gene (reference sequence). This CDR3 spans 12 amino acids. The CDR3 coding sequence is TGTGCCAGCAGTTCAACCCGACTAGACTATCTTTTT. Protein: CASSSTRLDYLF.

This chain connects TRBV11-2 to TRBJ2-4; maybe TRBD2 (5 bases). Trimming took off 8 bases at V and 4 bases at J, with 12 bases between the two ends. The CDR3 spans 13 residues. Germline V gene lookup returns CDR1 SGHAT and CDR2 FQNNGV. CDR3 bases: TGTGCCAGCCTCGGGGAGCCTAAAAACATTCAGTACTTC. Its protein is CASLGEPKNIQYF.

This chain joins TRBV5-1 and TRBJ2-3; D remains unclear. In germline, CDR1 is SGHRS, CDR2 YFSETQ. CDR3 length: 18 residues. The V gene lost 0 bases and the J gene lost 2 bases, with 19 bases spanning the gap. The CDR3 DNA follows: TGCGCCAGCAGCTTGGATCCTGGTACGAGCTCCCACACAGATACGCAGTATTTT. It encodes CASSLDPGTSSHTDTQYF.

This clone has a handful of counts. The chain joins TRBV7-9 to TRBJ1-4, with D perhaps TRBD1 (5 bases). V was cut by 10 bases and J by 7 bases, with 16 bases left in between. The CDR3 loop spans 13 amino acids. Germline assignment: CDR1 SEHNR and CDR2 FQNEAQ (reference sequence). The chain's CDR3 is CAIAAGRSEKLFF. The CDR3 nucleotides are TGTGCCATCGCTGCGGGACGTAGTGAAAAACTGTTTTTT. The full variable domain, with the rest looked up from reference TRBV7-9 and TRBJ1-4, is DTGVSQNPRHKITKRGQNVTFRCDPISEHNRLYWYRQTLGQGPEFLTYFQNEAQLEKSRLLSDRFSAERPKGSFSTLEIQRTEQGDSAMYLCAIAAGRSEKLFFGSGTQLSVL.

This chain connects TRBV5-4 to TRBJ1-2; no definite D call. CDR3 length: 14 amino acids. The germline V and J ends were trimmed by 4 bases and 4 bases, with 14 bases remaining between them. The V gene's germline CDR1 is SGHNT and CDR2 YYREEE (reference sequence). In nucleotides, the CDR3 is TGTGCCAGCAGCAAGGTCCAGGCTGGCTATGGCTACACCTTC. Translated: CASSKVQAGYGYTF.

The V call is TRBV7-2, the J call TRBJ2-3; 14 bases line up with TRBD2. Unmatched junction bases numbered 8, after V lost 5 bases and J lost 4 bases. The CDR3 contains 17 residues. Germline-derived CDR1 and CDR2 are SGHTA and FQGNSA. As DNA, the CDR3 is TGTGCCAGCAGCAACTCCGGGACTAGCGGGAGTCCAGATACGCAGTATTTT. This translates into CASSNSGTSGSPDTQYF. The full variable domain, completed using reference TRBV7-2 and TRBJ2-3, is GAGVSQSPSNKVTEKGKDVELRCDPISGHTALYWYRQSLGQGLEFLIYFQGNSAPDKSGLPSDRFSAERTGGSVSTLTIQRTQQEDSAVYLCASSNSGTSGSPDTQYFGPGTRLTVL.

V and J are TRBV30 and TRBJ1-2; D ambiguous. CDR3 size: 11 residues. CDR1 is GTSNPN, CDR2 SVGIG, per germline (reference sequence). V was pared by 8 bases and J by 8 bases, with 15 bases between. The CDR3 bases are TGTGCCCGCGGATCCCCTGGAGGCTACACCTTC. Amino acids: CARGSPGGYTF.

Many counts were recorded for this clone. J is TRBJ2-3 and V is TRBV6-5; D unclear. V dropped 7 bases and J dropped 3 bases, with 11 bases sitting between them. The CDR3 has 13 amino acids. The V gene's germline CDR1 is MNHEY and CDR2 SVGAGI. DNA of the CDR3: TGTGCCAGCAACCACCTCAGGACAGATACGCAGTATTTT. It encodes CASNHLRTDTQYF.

The CDR3 sequence: CATSDFRGYEQYF. CDR3 sequence (DNA): TGTGCCACCAGTGATTTTCGAGGCTACGAGCAGTACTTC. The chain joins TRBV24-1 to TRBJ2-7, with D unresolved. The CDR3 contains 13 residues. Trimming shortened V by 1 base and J by 3 bases, and 6 bases separated the two germline ends. From germline, CDR1 is KGHDR and CDR2 SFDVKD.

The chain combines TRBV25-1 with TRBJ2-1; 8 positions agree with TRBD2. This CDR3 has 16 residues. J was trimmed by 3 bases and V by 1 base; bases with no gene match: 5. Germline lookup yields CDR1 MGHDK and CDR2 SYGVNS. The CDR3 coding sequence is TGTGCCAGCAGTGAATTGGGAGCGGGGGACTACAATGAGCAGTTCTTC. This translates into CASSELGAGDYNEQFF.

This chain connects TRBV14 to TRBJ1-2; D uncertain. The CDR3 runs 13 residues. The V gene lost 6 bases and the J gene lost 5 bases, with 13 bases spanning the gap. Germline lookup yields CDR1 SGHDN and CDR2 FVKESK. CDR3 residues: CASSVGVRYGYTF. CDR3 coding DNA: TGTGCCAGCAGTGTCGGGGTACGGTATGGCTACACCTTC.

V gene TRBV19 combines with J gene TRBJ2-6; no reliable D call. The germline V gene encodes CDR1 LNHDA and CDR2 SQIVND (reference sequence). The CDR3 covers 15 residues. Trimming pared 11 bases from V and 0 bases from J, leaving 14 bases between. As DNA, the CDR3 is TGTGCCTCGGGTAGCATCTCCTCTGGGGCCAACGTCCTGACTTTC. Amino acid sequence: CASGSISSGANVLTF.

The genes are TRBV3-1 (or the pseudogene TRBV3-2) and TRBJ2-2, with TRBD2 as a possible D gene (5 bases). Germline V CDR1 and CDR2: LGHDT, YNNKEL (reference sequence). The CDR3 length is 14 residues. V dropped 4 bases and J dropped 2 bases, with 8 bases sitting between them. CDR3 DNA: TGTGCCAGCAGCCCTACTAGAAACACCGGGGAGCTGTTTTTT. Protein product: CASSPTRNTGELFF.

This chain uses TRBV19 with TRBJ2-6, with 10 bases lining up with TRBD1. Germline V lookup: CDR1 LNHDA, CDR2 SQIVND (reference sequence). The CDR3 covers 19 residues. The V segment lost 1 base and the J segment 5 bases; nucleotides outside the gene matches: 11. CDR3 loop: CASSIATGTGEVRANVLTF. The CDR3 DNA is TGTGCCAGTAGTATAGCTACCGGGACAGGGGAGGTGAGGGCCAACGTCCTGACTTTC.

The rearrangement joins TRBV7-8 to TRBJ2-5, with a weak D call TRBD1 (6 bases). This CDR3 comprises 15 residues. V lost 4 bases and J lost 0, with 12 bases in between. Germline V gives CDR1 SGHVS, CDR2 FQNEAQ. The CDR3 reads CASSSSWTDQETQYF. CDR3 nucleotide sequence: TGTGCCAGCAGCTCCTCTTGGACAGACCAAGAGACCCAGTACTTC. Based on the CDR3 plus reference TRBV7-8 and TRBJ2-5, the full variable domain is GAGVSQSPRYKVAKRGQDVALRCDPISGHVSLFWYQQALGQGPEFLTYFQNEAQLDKSGLPSDRFFAERPEGSVSTLKIQRTQQEDSAVYLCASSSSWTDQETQYFGPGTRLLVL.

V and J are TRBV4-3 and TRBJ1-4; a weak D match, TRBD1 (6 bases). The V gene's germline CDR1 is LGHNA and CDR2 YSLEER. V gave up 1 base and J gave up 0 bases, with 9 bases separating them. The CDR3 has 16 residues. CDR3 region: CASSQGTDPTNEKLFF. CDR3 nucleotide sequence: TGCGCCAGCAGCCAAGGGACAGACCCAACTAATGAAAAACTGTTTTTT.

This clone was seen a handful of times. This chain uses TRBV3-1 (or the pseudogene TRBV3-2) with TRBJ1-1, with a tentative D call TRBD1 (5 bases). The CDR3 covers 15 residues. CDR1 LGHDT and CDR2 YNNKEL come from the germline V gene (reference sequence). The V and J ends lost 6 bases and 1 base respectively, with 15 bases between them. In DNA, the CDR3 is TGTGCCAGCAGTCGATTGCCCGGGGGGAACACTGAAGCTTTCTTT. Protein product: CASSRLPGGNTEAFF.

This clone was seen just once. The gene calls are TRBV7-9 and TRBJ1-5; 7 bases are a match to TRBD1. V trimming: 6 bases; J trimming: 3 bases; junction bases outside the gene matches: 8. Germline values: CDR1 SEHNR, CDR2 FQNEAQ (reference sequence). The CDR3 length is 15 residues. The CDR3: CASSLTGVNNQPQHF. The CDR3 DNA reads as TGTGCCAGCAGTCTAACAGGGGTCAACAATCAGCCCCAGCATTTT.

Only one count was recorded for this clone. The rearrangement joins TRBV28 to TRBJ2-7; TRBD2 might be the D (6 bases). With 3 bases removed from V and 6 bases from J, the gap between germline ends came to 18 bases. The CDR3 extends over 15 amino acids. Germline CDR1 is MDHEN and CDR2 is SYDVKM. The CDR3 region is CASSFPRDFPPEQYF. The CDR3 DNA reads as TGTGCCAGCAGTTTCCCCCGGGACTTTCCCCCCGAGCAGTACTTC.

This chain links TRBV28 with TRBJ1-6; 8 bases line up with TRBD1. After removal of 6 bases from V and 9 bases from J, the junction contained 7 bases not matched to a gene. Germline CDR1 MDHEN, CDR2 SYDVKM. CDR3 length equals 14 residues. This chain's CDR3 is CASSLTGVGSPLHF. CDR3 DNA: TGTGCCAGCAGCTTGACAGGGGTAGGTTCACCCCTCCACTTT.

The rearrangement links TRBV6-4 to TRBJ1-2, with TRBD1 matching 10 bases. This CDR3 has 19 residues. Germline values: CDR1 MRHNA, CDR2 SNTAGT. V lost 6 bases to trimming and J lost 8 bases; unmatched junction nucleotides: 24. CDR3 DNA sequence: TGTGCCAGCAGCCCCTTCGTCCCGGGACAGGGGAGGAGCGTAGAAGGCTACACCTTC. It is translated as CASSPFVPGQGRSVEGYTF.

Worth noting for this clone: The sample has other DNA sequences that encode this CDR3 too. The CDR3, as DNA: TGTGCCAGCAGTTTACGAGGTCCCCCCTACGAGCAGTACTTC. Translating gives CASSLRGPPYEQYF. The genes are TRBV28 and TRBJ2-7; D unclear. Germline lookup yields CDR1 MDHEN and CDR2 SYDVKM. V was shortened by 2 bases and J by 2 bases, with 10 bases between the two germline ends. There are 14 residues in the CDR3.

The CDR3 DNA follows: TGTGCCAGCAGCCAAGAGCACTCCAATCAGCCCCAGCATTTT. It is translated as CASSQEHSNQPQHF. The chain uses TRBV3-1 (or the pseudogene TRBV3-2) and TRBJ1-5; no clear D. Between the trimmed V and J ends, which lost 0 bases and 3 bases, there was a span of 6 bases. Germline assignment: CDR1 LGHDT and CDR2 YNNKEL (reference sequence). This CDR3 is built from 14 residues.

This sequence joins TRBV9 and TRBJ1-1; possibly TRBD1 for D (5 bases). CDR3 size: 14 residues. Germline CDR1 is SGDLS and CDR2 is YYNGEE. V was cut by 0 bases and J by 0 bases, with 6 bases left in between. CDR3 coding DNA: TGTGCCAGCAGCGTAGCGGGGGTGAACACTGAAGCTTTCTTT. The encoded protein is CASSVAGVNTEAFF.

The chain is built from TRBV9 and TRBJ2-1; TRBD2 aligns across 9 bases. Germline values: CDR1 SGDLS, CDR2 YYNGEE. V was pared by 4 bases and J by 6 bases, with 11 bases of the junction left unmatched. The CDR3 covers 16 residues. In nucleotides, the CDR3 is TGTGCCAGCAGCCCCCAAGATTTAGCGGGGGCCAATGAGCAGTTCTTC. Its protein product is CASSPQDLAGANEQFF.

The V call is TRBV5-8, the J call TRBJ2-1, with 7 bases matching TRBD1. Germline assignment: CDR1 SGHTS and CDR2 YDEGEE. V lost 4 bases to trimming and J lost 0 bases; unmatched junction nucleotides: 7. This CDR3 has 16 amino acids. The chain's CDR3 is CASSKKTGNSYNEQFF. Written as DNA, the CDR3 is TGTGCCAGCAGCAAAAAGACAGGGAACTCCTACAATGAGCAGTTCTTC.

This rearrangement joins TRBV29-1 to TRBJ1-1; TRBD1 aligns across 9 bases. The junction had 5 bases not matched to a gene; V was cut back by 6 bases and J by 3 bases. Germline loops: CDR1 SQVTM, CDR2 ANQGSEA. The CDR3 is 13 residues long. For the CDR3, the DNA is TGCAGCGTGGCTGACAGGGGGTACACTGAAGCTTTCTTT. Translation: CSVADRGYTEAFF.

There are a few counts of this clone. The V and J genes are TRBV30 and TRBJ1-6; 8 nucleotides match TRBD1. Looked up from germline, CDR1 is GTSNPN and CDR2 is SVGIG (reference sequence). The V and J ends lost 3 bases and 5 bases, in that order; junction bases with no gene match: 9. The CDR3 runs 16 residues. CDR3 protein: CAWSGTGGGNNSPLHF. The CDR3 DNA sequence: TGTGCCTGGAGCGGTACAGGGGGAGGGAATAATTCACCCCTCCACTTT.